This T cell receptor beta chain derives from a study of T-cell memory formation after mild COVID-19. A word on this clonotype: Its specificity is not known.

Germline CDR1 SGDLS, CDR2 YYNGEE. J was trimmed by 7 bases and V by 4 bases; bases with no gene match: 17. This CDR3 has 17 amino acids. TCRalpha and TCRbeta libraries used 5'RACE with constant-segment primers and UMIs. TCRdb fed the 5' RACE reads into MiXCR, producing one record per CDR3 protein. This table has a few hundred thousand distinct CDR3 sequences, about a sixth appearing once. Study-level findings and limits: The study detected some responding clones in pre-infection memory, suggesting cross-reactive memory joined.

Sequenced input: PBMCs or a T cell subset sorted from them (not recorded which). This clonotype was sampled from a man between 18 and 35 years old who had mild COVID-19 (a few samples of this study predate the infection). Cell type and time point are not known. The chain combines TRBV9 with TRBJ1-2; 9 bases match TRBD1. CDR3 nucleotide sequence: TGTGCCAGCAGCCCGTACGGCGCGGGACAGGGTTTTGCTGGCTACACCTTC. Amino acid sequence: CASSPYGAGQGFAGYTF.